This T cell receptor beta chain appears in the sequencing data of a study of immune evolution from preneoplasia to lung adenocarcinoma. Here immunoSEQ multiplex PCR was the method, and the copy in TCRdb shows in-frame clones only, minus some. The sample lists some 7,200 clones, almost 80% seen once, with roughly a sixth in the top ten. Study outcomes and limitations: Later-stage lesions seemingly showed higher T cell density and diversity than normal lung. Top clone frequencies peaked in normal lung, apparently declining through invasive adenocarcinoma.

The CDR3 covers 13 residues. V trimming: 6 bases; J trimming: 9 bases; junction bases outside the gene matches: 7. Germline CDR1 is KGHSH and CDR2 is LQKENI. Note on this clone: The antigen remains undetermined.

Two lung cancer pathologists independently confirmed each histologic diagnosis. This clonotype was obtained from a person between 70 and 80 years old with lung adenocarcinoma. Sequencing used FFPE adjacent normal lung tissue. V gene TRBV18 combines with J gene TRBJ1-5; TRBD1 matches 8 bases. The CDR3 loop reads CASSDQGAMPQHF. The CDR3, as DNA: TGTGCCAGCTCCGACCAGGGGGCCATGCCCCAGCATTTT.